This TCR beta chain was retrieved from a study of T cell clones after liver transplantation. Study information: Immunosuppression withdrawal was tried within 2 years after liver transplantation in this trial. Timepoints were pre-transplant, pre-withdrawal, and after withdrawal was completed or failed.

Clones were read by immunoSEQ multiplex PCR, and TCRdb kept only the in-frame ones, dropping some. Altogether several thousand clones are present, roughly 80% being singletons, with the ten largest covering roughly 38%. Details on this clone: What it binds is unknown.

Sorting of unstimulated PBMCs yielded separate CD3+CD4+ and CD3+CD8+ fractions. Whole-study findings and limits: Conclusions were preliminary, with small, heterogeneous patient groups.

The length of the CDR3 is 18 residues. Trimming removed 0 bases from V and 3 bases from J; junction bases left unmatched: 7. The germline V gene encodes CDR1 LGHNA and CDR2 YNFKEQ. The chain combines TRBV4-2 with TRBJ2-2; TRBD2 aligns across 10 bases. This receptor was taken from a human donor who received a liver transplant. The sequencing here drew on CD8+ T cells from blood, taken before liver transplant. The CDR3 nucleotides are TGTGCCAGCAGCCAAGATCCAGCGGGGGGGCCGTACACCGGGGAGCTGTTTTTT. Residues: CASSQDPAGGPYTGELFF.